This TCR beta chain was captured in a study of shared clonotypes between healthy human individuals. The table came from immunoSEQ multiplex PCR; TCRdb's copy has only in-frame clones and leaves some out. The data show hundreds of thousands of clones, 95% seen once. CDR3 length: 14 residues. The V end was cut by 3 bases, the J end by 0 bases, with 10 bases between. Per the germline V gene, CDR1 is SGDLS and CDR2 is YYNGEE. Naive CD8 cells were CD45RO-negative, positively selected for CCR7, excluding terminally differentiated effector memory CD45RA+ cells. The receptor was isolated from a woman in her 30s in good health. The sequencing sample was made of naive CD8+ T cells sorted from blood. V gene TRBV9 combines with J gene TRBJ2-7, with D maybe TRBD1 (6 bases). The CDR3 region has the DNA TGTGCCAGCAGCGAGGACAGCAGCTCCTACGAGCAGTACTTC. Amino acid sequence: CASSEDSSSYEQYF.